This record looks at one T cell receptor (beta chain) sequence and its context. This sample stems from a study of OX40 agonist ivuxolimab in advanced cancers. The CDR3 is 14 amino acids. Germline-derived CDR1 and CDR2 are LNHDA and SQIVND (reference sequence). Trimming pared 5 bases from V and 4 bases from J, leaving 14 bases between. Sequencing was performed with immunoSEQ multiplex PCR; in TCRdb, only in-frame clones are kept and a portion is missing. The sample holds 55,000 to 90,000 clones, roughly 80% seen once. Material: CD4+ or CD8+ T cells sorted from blood, obtained in a trial of the OX40 agonist ivuxolimab. The chain has TRBV19 and TRBJ1-1; possibly TRBD1 for D (6 bases). The receptor was isolated from an adult with an advanced solid tumor such as melanoma, head and neck, liver or kidney cancer. The CDR3 nucleotides read TGTGCCAGTAGTTCTGACTCAGGGGTCACTGAAGCTTTCTTT. This sequence encodes CASSSDSGVTEAFF.